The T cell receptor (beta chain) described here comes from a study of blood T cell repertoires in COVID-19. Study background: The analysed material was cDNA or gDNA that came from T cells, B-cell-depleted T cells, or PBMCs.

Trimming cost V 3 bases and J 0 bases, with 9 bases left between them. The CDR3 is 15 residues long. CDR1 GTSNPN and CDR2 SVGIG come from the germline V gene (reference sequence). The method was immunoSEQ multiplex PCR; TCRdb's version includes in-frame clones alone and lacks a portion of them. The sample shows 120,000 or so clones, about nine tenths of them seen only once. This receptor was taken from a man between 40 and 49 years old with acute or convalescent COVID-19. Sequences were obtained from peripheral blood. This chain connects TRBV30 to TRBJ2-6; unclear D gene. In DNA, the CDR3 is TGTGCCTGGAGCGCTAGAGGCTCTGGGGCCAACGTCCTGACTTTC. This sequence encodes CAWSARGSGANVLTF.